The clone carrying this T cell receptor beta chain appeared a single time. The data stem from a study of CD8 T cells in Susac syndrome. CD8+ and CD4+ T cells circulating in blood were sequenced for TCR beta. Patients with stable or active relapsing-remitting disease, all of them treatment-naive, made up the multiple sclerosis controls. Negative isolation yielded the CD8+ and CD4+ T cells, while FACS enriched the TEMRA cells. RNA in amounts of 0.5 to 1 ug was reverse transcribed with random hexamers. TCRdb re-called the immunoSEQ multiplex PCR reads with MiXCR, one entry per CDR3 protein. The sample yields roughly 140,000 distinct CDR3 sequences, just under 95% seen once. This TCR was sampled from a human donor with multiple sclerosis. Specimen: CD8+ T cells from PBMCs.

CDR3 in DNA: TGTGCCAGCTCCCTCGGGGGGGGGAACTATGGCTACACCTTC. It encodes CASSLGGGNYGYTF. The rearrangement links TRBV9 to TRBJ1-2; a weak D match, TRBD1 (5 bases). Trimming took 7 bases from V and 2 from J, leaving 15 bases between them. CDR3 length: 14 residues. Germline assignment: CDR1 SGDLS and CDR2 YYNGEE.